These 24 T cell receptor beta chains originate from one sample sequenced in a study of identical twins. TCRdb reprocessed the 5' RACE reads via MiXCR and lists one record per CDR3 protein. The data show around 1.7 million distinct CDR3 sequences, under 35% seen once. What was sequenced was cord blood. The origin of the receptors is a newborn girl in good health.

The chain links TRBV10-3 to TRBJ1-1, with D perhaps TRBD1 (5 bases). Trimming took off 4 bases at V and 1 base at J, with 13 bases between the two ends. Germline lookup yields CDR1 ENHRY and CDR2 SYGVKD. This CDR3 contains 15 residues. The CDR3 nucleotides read TGTGCCATCAGTGTTGGCGACAGTTCGAACACTGAAGCTTTCTTT. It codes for CAISVGDSSNTEAFF.

Written as DNA, the CDR3 is TGTGCCAGCAGTTTTAAGGGCTTTCACTATAATTCACCCCTCCACTTT. Its protein is CASSFKGFHYNSPLHF. The V call is TRBV27, the J call TRBJ1-6, with no clear D. Trimming took off 3 bases at V and 3 bases at J, with 12 bases between the two ends. Per germline, CDR1 MNHEY and CDR2 SMNVEV (reference sequence). This CDR3 is 16 amino acids long.

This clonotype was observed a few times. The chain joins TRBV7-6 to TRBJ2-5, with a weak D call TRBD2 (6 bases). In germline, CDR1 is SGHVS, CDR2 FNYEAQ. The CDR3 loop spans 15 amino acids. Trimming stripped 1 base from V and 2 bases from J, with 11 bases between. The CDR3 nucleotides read TGTGCCAGCAGCTTAGGGGCGGGGCTTCAAGAGACCCAGTACTTC. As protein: CASSLGAGLQETQYF.

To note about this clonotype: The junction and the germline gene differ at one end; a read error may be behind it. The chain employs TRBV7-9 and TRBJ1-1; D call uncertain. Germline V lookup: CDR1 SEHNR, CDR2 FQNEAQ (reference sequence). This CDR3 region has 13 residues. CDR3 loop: CASSFTVNTGAFF. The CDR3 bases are TGTGCCAGCAGCTTCACTGTGAACACTGGAGCTTTCTTT.

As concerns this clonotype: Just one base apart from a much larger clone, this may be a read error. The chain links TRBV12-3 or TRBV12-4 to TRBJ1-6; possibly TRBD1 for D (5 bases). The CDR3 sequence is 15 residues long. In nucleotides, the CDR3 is TGTGCCAGCAGTACCGACAGCGCCTATAATTCACCCCTCCAATTT. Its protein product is CASSTDSAYNSPLQF.

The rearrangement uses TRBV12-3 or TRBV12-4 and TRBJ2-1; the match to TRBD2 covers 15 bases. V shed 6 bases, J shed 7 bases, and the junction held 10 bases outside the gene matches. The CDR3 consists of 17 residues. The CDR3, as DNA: TGTGCCAGCAGCTTTGGACTAGCGGGAGGGCCGGGAAATGAGCAGTTCTTC. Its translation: CASSFGLAGGPGNEQFF.

The CDR3: CASSSGLDSGELFF. Here the CDR3 DNA reads TGTGCCAGCAGCTCTGGACTAGATAGCGGGGAGCTGTTTTTT. The chain uses TRBV11-2 and TRBJ2-2, with TRBD2 matching 7 bases. The CDR3 spans 14 residues. Unmatched junction bases numbered 6, after V lost 4 bases and J lost 7 bases. Germline V gives CDR1 SGHAT, CDR2 FQNNGV.

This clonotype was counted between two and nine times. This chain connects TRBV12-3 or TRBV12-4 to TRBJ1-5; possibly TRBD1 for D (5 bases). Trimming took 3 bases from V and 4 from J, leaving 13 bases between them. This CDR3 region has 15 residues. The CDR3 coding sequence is TGTGCCAGCAGTTTCGGGGCAGGGAGAAATCAGCCCCAGCATTTT. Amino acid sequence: CASSFGAGRNQPQHF.

CDR3 residues: CASSFHVETGEQYF. The CDR3 region has the DNA TGTGCCAGCAGCTTTCACGTGGAAACTGGAGAGCAGTACTTC. J is TRBJ2-7 and V is TRBV7-9; D remains unclear. The germline V gene encodes CDR1 SEHNR and CDR2 FQNEAQ (reference sequence). This CDR3 contains 14 residues. Between the trimmed V and J ends, which lost 3 bases and 7 bases, there was a span of 16 bases.

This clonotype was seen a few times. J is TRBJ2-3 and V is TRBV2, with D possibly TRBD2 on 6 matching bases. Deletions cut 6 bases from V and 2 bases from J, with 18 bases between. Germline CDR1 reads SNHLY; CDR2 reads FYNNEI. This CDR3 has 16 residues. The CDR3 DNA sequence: TGTGCCAGCAGCTCCAGGGCCAGCGGGTACACAGATACGCAGTATTTT. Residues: CASSSRASGYTDTQYF.

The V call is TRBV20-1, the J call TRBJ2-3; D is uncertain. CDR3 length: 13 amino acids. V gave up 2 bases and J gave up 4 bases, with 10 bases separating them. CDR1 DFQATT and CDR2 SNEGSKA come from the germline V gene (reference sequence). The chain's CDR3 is CSARSLGPDTQYF. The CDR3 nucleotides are TGCAGTGCTAGATCCCTAGGGCCAGATACGCAGTATTTT.

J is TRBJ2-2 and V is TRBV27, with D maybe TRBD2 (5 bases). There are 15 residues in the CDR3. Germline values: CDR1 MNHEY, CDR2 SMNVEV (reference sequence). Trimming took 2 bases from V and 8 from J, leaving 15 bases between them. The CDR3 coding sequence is TGTGCCAGCAGTTTAGTTCCGGACTTTTGGGGGGAGCTGTTTTTT. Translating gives CASSLVPDFWGELFF.

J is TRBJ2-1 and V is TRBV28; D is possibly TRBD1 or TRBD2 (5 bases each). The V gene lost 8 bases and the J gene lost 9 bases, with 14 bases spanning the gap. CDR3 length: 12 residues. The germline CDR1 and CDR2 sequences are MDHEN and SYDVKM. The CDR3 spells CASLGGAGEQFF. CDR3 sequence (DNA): TGTGCCAGCCTTGGGGGAGCTGGTGAGCAGTTCTTC.

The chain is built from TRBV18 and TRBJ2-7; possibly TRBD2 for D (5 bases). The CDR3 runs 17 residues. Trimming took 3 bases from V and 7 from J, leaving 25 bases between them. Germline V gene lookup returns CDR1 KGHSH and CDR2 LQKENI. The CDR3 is CASSPLGATSSYNEQYF. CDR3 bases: TGTGCCAGCTCACCCCTGGGAGCGACGAGCTCCTACAATGAGCAGTACTTC.

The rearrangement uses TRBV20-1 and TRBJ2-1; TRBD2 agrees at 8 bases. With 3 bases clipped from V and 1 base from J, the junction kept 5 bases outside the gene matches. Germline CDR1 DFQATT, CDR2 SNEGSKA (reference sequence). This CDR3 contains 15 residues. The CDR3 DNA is TGCAGTGCTAGCGGAGCGGGAGCATCCTACAATGAGCAGTTCTTC. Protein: CSASGAGASYNEQFF.

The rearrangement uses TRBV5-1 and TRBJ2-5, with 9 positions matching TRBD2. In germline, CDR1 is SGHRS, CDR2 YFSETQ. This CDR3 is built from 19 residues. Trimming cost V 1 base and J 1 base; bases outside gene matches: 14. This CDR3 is CASSLRSGRLAETQETQYF. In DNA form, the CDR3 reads TGCGCCAGCAGCTTGAGGTCGGGAAGACTAGCGGAGACCCAAGAGACCCAGTACTTC.

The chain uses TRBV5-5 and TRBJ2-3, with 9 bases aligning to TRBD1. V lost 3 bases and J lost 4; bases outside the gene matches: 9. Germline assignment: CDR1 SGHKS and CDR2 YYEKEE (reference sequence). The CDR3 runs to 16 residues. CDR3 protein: CASSSLQGARADTQYF. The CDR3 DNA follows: TGTGCCAGCAGCTCCCTACAGGGGGCGCGGGCAGATACGCAGTATTTT.

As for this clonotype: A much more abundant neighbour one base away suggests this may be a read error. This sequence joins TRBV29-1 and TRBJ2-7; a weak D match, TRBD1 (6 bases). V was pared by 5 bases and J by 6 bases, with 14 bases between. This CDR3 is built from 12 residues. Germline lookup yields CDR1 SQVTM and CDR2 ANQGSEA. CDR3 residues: CSVMNTGCEQYF. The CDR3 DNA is TGCAGCGTTATGAACACAGGGTGCGAGCAGTACTTC.

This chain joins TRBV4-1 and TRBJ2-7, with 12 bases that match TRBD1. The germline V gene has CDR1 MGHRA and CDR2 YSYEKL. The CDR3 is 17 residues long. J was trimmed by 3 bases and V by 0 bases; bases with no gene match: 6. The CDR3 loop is CASSQEGQGAQNYEQYF. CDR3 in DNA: TGCGCCAGCAGCCAAGAGGGACAGGGGGCGCAGAACTACGAGCAGTACTTC.

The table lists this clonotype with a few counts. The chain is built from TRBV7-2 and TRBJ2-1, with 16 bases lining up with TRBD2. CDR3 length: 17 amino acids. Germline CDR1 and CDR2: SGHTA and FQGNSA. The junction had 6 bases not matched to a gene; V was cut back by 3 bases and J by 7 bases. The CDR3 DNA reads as TGTGCCAGCAGCTTCTCCGGGACTAGCGGGAGGGTAAATGAGCAGTTCTTC. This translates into CASSFSGTSGRVNEQFF.

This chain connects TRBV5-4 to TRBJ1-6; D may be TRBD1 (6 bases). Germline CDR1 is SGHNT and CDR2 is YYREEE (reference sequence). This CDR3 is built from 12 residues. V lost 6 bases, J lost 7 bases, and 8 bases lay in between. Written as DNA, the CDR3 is TGTGCCAGCAACGACAGGAATTCACCCCTCCACTTT. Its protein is CASNDRNSPLHF.

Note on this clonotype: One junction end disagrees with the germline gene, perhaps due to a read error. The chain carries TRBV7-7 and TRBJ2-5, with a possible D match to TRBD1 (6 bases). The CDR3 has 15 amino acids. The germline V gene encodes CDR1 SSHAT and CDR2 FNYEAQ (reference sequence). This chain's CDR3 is CASSLLGASQETQYF. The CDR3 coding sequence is TGTGCTAGCAGCTTACTGGGGGCGAGCCAAGAGACCCAGTACTTC.

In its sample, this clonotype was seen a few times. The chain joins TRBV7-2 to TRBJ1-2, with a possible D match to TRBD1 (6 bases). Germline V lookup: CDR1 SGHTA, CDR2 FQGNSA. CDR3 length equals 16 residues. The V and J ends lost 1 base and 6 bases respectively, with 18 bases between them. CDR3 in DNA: TGTGCCAGCAGCTTAGTTCGGCAGGGGTTCGGCCATGGCTACACCTTC. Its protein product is CASSLVRQGFGHGYTF.

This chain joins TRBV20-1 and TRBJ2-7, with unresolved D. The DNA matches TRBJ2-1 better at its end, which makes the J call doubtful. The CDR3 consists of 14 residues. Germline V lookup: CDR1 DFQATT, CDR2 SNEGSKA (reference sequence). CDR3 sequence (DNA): TGCAGTGCTAGAGATCTTCTTCTCCGGGATGAGCAGTTCTTC. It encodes CSARDLLLRDEQFF.